The 3 T cell receptor beta chains reported below all come from one sample, sequenced in a study of cytomegalovirus exposure and HLA in healthy donors. The primer mix had 60 Vbeta and 13 Jbeta primers. Repertoires were generated with immunoSEQ multiplex PCR, while TCRdb's copy carries only in-frame clones and drops some. The table records 75,000 to 100,000 clones, around 67% of them present only once. Sequenced sample: PBMCs. The receptor set was obtained from a male donor in good health and CMV-seronegative.

The chain links TRBV7-9 to TRBJ1-1; tentatively, D is TRBD1 (5 bases). V lost 2 bases and J lost 0, with 22 bases in between. The CDR3 spans 19 residues. The germline gives CDR1 SEHNR, CDR2 FQNEAQ (reference sequence). CDR3 residues: CASSLPGRGGIFVNTEAFF. The CDR3 nucleotides are TGTGCCAGCAGCTTACCGGGAAGGGGCGGGATTTTCGTGAACACTGAAGCTTTCTTT.

This chain links TRBV11-2 with TRBJ2-7; D perhaps matches TRBD1 (6 bases). This CDR3 spans 14 amino acids. Trimming cost V 2 bases and J 0 bases, with 8 bases left between them. Germline V gene lookup returns CDR1 SGHAT and CDR2 FQNNGV. CDR3 residues: CASSLSDSSYEQYF. In DNA form, the CDR3 reads TGTGCCAGCAGCTTATCGGACAGCTCCTACGAGCAGTACTTC.

The chain links TRBV11-3 to TRBJ2-1; D is unclear. In germline, CDR1 is SGHNT, CDR2 YENEEA. The CDR3 runs 16 residues. V lost 2 bases, J lost 0 bases, and 11 bases lay in between. The CDR3 reads CASSLSHSSSYNEQFF. Written as DNA, the CDR3 is TGTGCCAGCAGCTTATCTCATAGTAGCTCCTACAATGAGCAGTTCTTC.